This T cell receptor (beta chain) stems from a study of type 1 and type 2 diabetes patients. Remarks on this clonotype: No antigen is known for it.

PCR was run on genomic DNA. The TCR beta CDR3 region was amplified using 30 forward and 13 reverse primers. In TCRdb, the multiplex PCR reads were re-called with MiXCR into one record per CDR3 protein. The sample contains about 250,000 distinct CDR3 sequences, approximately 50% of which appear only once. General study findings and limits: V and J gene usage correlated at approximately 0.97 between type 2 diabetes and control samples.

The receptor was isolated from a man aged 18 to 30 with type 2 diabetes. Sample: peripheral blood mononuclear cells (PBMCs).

CDR3: CAISEGQDGSPLHF. CDR3 nucleotides: TGTGCCATCAGTGAGGGGCAGGACGGTTCACCCCTCCACTTT. The V call is TRBV10-3, the J call TRBJ1-6; D uncertain. Per germline, CDR1 ENHRY and CDR2 SYGVKD. The CDR3 runs to 14 residues. V dropped 2 bases and J dropped 9 bases, with 11 bases sitting between them.